The clone carrying this T cell receptor beta chain was seen many times. Antigen: not known. This entry is derived from a study of T cell repertoires in cytomegalovirus infection. On the study more broadly: Public TCR beta signatures marked donors with CMV infection and the matching HLA.

Germline loops: CDR1 LNHDA, CDR2 SQIVND (reference sequence). V lost 5 bases, J lost 4 bases, and 9 bases lay in between. This CDR3 region has 13 residues. From the reads, TCRdb called clonotypes with MiXCR, one entry per CDR3 protein. The sample holds around 550,000 distinct CDR3 sequences; 26% are singletons and the top ten take roughly 13%. Points from the study as a whole: Ex vivo responses were dominated by HLA-C-restricted CMV-specific TCR beta clonotypes.

The rearrangement uses TRBV19 and TRBJ1-5, with D uncertain. This clonotype was sampled from a human donor in good health (CMV status not recorded). Some clones in this sample may be carry-over from other donors' samples. Material: PBMCs. CDR3 region: CASSLPGNQPQHF. For the CDR3, the DNA is TGTGCCAGTAGTCTGCCGGGGAATCAGCCCCAGCATTTT.